Below, 21 T cell receptor beta chains from the same sample are listed, as sequenced in a study of blood T cell repertoires in COVID-19 (TCRdb year 2020). The method behind the library was the immunoSEQ multiplex PCR assay. TCRdb took over this immuneACCESS table, retaining in-frame rearrangements with V and J assigned. Such tables are incomplete; in checked studies, under half of the missing clones stem from an unresolved V gene, and the remainder is unexplained. This sample is represented by 220,000 or so clones; approximately 80% of them were singletons. The top ten constitute nearly 20% of the sample. Material for sequencing was peripheral blood. These receptors all come from a man in his thirties or forties with active or convalescent COVID-19.

Comment on this clone: Other DNA sequences in the sample encode the same CDR3. This chain links TRBV28 with TRBJ2-1; 15 bases match TRBD2. Trimming cost V 6 bases and J 7 bases; bases outside gene matches: 4. The CDR3 has 15 amino acids. Per the germline V gene, CDR1 is MDHEN and CDR2 is SYDVKM. This CDR3 is CASSPGTSGRNEQFF. DNA of the CDR3: TGTGCCAGCAGCCCCGGGACTAGCGGGAGGAATGAGCAGTTCTTC.

This clone was detected a few times. The chain recombines TRBV28 with TRBJ2-7; 10 bases are a match to TRBD2. The junction had 5 bases not matched to a gene; V was cut back by 6 bases and J by 0 bases. This CDR3 is 15 amino acids long. The germline gives CDR1 MDHEN, CDR2 SYDVKM. This CDR3 reads CASRASGSLSYEQYF. In nucleotides, the CDR3 is TGTGCCAGCAGGGCTAGCGGGAGTCTCTCCTACGAGCAGTACTTC.

This clone was found a few times. This chain connects TRBV5-1 to TRBJ1-3; D ambiguous. Germline V lookup: CDR1 SGHRS, CDR2 YFSETQ. Trimming shortened V by 5 bases and J by 1 base, and 7 bases separated the two germline ends. This CDR3 contains 13 residues. CDR3 in DNA: TGCGCCAGCAGTGAGAGGTCTGGAAACACCATATATTTT. This encodes CASSERSGNTIYF. The full variable domain, its missing parts supplied by reference TRBV5-1 and TRBJ1-3, is KAGVTQTPRYLIKTRGQQVTLSCSPISGHRSVSWYQQTPGQGLQFLFEYFSETQRNKGNFPGRFSGRQFSNSRSEMNVSTLELGDSALYLCASSERSGNTIYFGEGSWLTVV.

This chain connects TRBV4-3 to TRBJ2-1; 8 bases are a match to TRBD2. Germline V gene data show CDR1 as LGHNA and CDR2 as YSLEER. With 4 bases clipped from V and 5 bases from J, the junction kept 13 bases outside the gene matches. The length of the CDR3 is 17 residues. This chain's CDR3 is CASSRRPWRGEDNEQFF. The CDR3 DNA reads as TGCGCCAGCAGCCGCCGCCCATGGCGGGGGGAGGACAATGAGCAGTTCTTC.

The chain combines TRBV28 with TRBJ1-1, with D possibly matching TRBD1 (5 bases). CDR3 length: 12 amino acids. The V gene's germline CDR1 is MDHEN and CDR2 SYDVKM. V was shortened by 5 bases and J by 8 bases, with 12 bases between the two germline ends. The CDR3 here is CASSMYRTEAFF. The CDR3 nucleotides are TGTGCCAGCAGTATGTACAGGACGGAAGCTTTCTTT.

The rearrangement joins TRBV6-6 to TRBJ2-2, with D possibly matching TRBD1 (6 bases). Germline V lookup: CDR1 MNHNY, CDR2 SVGAGI (reference sequence). The CDR3 contains 15 residues. The V and J ends lost 0 bases and 5 bases respectively, with 10 bases between them. The CDR3 DNA is TGTGCCAGCAGTTACTCGGGACAAACTACCGGGGAGCTGTTTTTT. Translated: CASSYSGQTTGELFF.

The gene calls are TRBV6-5 and TRBJ1-1; TRBD1 matches at 8 bases. The V gene end was trimmed by 4 bases and the J gene end by 6 bases; junction bases not matched to a gene: 7. Germline V lookup: CDR1 MNHEY, CDR2 SVGAGI. The CDR3 sequence is 14 residues long. For the CDR3, the DNA is TGTGCCAGCAGTTTCTCAGGGGGCCATCCTGAAGCTTTCTTT. This encodes CASSFSGGHPEAFF.

Remarks on this clone: Other DNA sequences of this sample code for an identical CDR3. This sequence joins TRBV3-1 (or the pseudogene TRBV3-2) and TRBJ1-3; D is perhaps TRBD1 (5 bases). Trimming shortened V by 1 base and J by 4 bases, and 5 bases separated the two germline ends. Per the germline V gene, CDR1 is LGHDT and CDR2 is YNNKEL (reference sequence). The CDR3 totals 13 residues. The CDR3 nucleotides are TGTGCCAGCAGCCAAGGGGGCGGAAACACCATATATTTT. Protein sequence: CASSQGGGNTIYF.

The chain couples TRBV4-2 to TRBJ2-5; TRBD2 agrees at 13 bases. The CDR3 spans 18 residues. Per the germline V gene, CDR1 is LGHNA and CDR2 is YNFKEQ. The V segment lost 2 bases and the J segment 3 bases; nucleotides outside the gene matches: 9. The CDR3 sequence: CASSQKGAGTSGEETQYF. As DNA, the CDR3 is TGTGCCAGCAGCCAAAAGGGGGCCGGGACTAGCGGGGAAGAGACCCAGTACTTC.

In its sample, this clone was seen a few times. The V and J genes are TRBV5-1 and TRBJ2-7, with 9 bases identical to TRBD2. Germline loops: CDR1 SGHRS, CDR2 YFSETQ. The junction had 12 bases not matched to a gene; V was cut back by 4 bases and J by 7 bases. CDR3 length equals 15 residues. CDR3 region: CASSPGGGGVWEQYF. The DNA of the CDR3 is TGCGCCAGCAGCCCTGGTGGCGGGGGGGTCTGGGAGCAGTACTTC.

The chain uses TRBV5-1 and TRBJ1-1; TRBD1 matches 10 bases. Looked up from germline, CDR1 is SGHRS and CDR2 is YFSETQ. The CDR3 runs 17 residues. Trimming cost V 6 bases and J 4 bases; bases outside gene matches: 15. CDR3 bases: TGCGCCAGCACAAACCCTACCCCGGGACAGGGGACCACTGAAGCTTTCTTT. Its translation: CASTNPTPGQGTTEAFF. The variable domain in full, completed from reference TRBV5-1 and TRBJ1-1, reads KAGVTQTPRYLIKTRGQQVTLSCSPISGHRSVSWYQQTPGQGLQFLFEYFSETQRNKGNFPGRFSGRQFSNSRSEMNVSTLELGDSALYLCASTNPTPGQGTTEAFFGQGTRLTVV.

This clone has a single count. The V call is TRBV12-3 or TRBV12-4, the J call TRBJ1-5; tentative D call: TRBD1 (5 bases). V lost 7 bases, J lost 1 base, and 8 bases lay in between. The CDR3 spans 13 residues. CDR3 sequence: CASTGGSNQPQHF. Written as DNA, the CDR3 is TGTGCCAGCACGGGGGGGAGCAATCAGCCCCAGCATTTT.

The rearrangement links TRBV5-6 to TRBJ2-7; 8 bases are a match to TRBD1. The CDR3 has 13 residues. Germline-derived CDR1 and CDR2 are SGHDT and YYEEEE. Trimming cost V 4 bases and J 3 bases; bases outside gene matches: 3. In nucleotides, the CDR3 is TGTGCCAGCAGCGGGGACAGGATCTACGAGCAGTACTTC. This encodes CASSGDRIYEQYF.

The V call is TRBV5-5, the J call TRBJ1-2, with 7 bases matching TRBD1. The CDR3 loop spans 14 amino acids. The V gene end was trimmed by 4 bases and the J gene end by 4 bases; junction bases not matched to a gene: 7. CDR1 SGHKS and CDR2 YYEKEE come from the germline V gene (reference sequence). Here the CDR3 reads CASSAGQATYGYTF. CDR3 bases: TGTGCCAGCAGCGCCGGACAGGCAACCTATGGCTACACCTTC.

This chain joins TRBV18 and TRBJ2-1; 10 nucleotides line up with TRBD1. Per the germline V gene, CDR1 is KGHSH and CDR2 is LQKENI. CDR3 length equals 15 residues. With 4 bases clipped from V and 4 bases from J, the junction kept 4 bases outside the gene matches. CDR3 coding DNA: TGTGCCAGCTCACGCCGGGACAGGGGTTACAATGAGCAGTTCTTC. Its translation is CASSRRDRGYNEQFF.

This chain links TRBV18 with TRBJ1-1; no definite D call. CDR3 length: 13 residues. The V gene lost 2 bases and the J gene lost 1 base, with 5 bases spanning the gap. The germline gives CDR1 KGHSH, CDR2 LQKENI. This CDR3 is CASSPGGNTEAFF. The CDR3 DNA sequence: TGTGCCAGCTCACCAGGCGGGAACACTGAAGCTTTCTTT.

The table lists this clone with a count of one. The chain employs TRBV19 and TRBJ1-5; maybe TRBD1 (5 bases). The CDR3 loop spans 14 amino acids. From germline, CDR1 is LNHDA and CDR2 SQIVND (reference sequence). Trimming left V 6 bases short and J 5 bases short, with 14 bases between. The CDR3 bases are TGTGCCAGTAGGGCAAGGGGCCCCTATCAGCCCCAGCATTTT. Amino acid sequence: CASRARGPYQPQHF. The full variable domain, with the rest looked up from reference TRBV19 and TRBJ1-5, is DGGITQSPKYLFRKEGQNVTLSCEQNLNHDAMYWYRQDPGQGLRLIYYSQIVNDFQKGDIAEGYSVSREKKESFPLTVTSAQKNPTAFYLCASRARGPYQPQHFGDGTRLSIL.

The chain recombines TRBV4-3 with TRBJ1-6, with TRBD1 matching over 8 bases. Germline V gene sequence: CDR1 LGHNA, CDR2 YSLEER. V was pared by 5 bases and J by 13 bases, with 7 bases of the junction left unmatched. The CDR3 consists of 13 residues. CDR3 region: CASSSRGPAPLHF. The CDR3 nucleotides are TGCGCCAGCAGCTCCAGGGGGCCGGCGCCCCTCCACTTT.

CDR3 bases: TGTGCCAGCAGTTCAACCGGGACACGCTCCTACAATGAGCAGTTCTTC. Translation: CASSSTGTRSYNEQFF. The chain joins TRBV28 to TRBJ2-1; D perhaps matches TRBD1 (6 bases). Trimming removed 4 bases from V and 0 bases from J, with 13 bases in between. The V gene's germline CDR1 is MDHEN and CDR2 SYDVKM. CDR3 length: 16 residues.

The chain employs TRBV20-1 and TRBJ1-1, with 7 bases matching TRBD1. Germline-derived CDR1 and CDR2 are DFQATT and SNEGSKA (reference sequence). With 2 bases clipped from V and 8 bases from J, the junction kept 2 bases outside the gene matches. The CDR3 sequence is 11 residues long. The CDR3 DNA is TGCAGTGCTAGACAGGGGGTCGAAGCTTTCTTT. Translated, it gives CSARQGVEAFF.

CDR3 amino acids: CASSPTGGGNYGYTF. CDR3 bases: TGTGCCAGCAGTCCGACAGGGGGCGGAAACTATGGCTACACCTTC. The V gene is TRBV28, the J gene TRBJ1-2; 10 nucleotides match TRBD1. This CDR3 is built from 15 residues. Germline values: CDR1 MDHEN, CDR2 SYDVKM. V lost 5 bases to trimming and J lost 2 bases; unmatched junction nucleotides: 5.